These T cell receptor beta chains were read from a single sample in a study of blood T cell repertoires in COVID-19. Measured with immunoSEQ multiplex PCR; TCRdb has only the in-frame clones, and not every one. The sample lists around 290,000 clones; approximately 86% were seen once. Sequenced input: peripheral blood. These receptor sequences come from a woman in her 70s with COVID-19, enrolled during active disease. The CDR3 runs from the conserved cysteine through the conserved F or W. The D gene is left open where the match is weak. Rows may omit the clone size; those that give it use once, few, many or a size class.

abundance: -; j_gene: TRBJ1-1; d_gene: -; v_gene: TRBV3-1/TRBV3-2; CDR3aa: CASSQDNGFDTEAFF; CDR3nt: TGTGCCAGCAGCCAAGATAACGGGTTTGACACTGAAGCTTTCTTT
abundance: -; j_gene: TRBJ1-2; d_gene: -; v_gene: TRBV2; CDR3aa: CASATISKGYTF; CDR3nt: TGTGCCAGCGCAACCATCTCTAAAGGCTACACCTTC
abundance: -; j_gene: TRBJ2-7; d_gene: -; v_gene: TRBV15; CDR3aa: CATSRALAGDEQYF; CDR3nt: TGTGCCACCAGCAGAGCACTTGCGGGCGACGAGCAGTACTTC
abundance: -; j_gene: TRBJ2-5; d_gene: TRBD2; v_gene: TRBV9; CDR3aa: CASSVGLAGKKETQYF; CDR3nt: TGTGCCAGCAGCGTAGGACTAGCGGGGAAAAAAGAGACCCAGTACTTC
abundance: -; j_gene: TRBJ2-1; d_gene: TRBD1; v_gene: TRBV7-9; CDR3aa: CASSSRDRKVSSYNEQFF; CDR3nt: TGTGCCAGCAGCTCCCGGGACAGGAAAGTTAGCTCCTACAATGAGCAGTTCTTC
abundance: -; j_gene: TRBJ2-7; d_gene: TRBD2; v_gene: TRBV30; CDR3aa: CAWKTSGVIYEQYF; CDR3nt: TGTGCCTGGAAGACTAGCGGGGTCATCTACGAGCAGTACTTC
abundance: -; j_gene: TRBJ2-7; d_gene: TRBD1; v_gene: TRBV30; CDR3aa: CALRGTDRSYEQYF; CDR3nt: TGTGCTTTGAGGGGGACAGATCGATCCTACGAGCAGTACTTC
abundance: -; j_gene: TRBJ2-1; d_gene: -; v_gene: TRBV11-2; CDR3aa: CASSPPLGGGDNEQFF; CDR3nt: TGTGCCAGCAGCCCACCACTAGGGGGGGGCGACAATGAGCAGTTCTTC
abundance: -; j_gene: TRBJ2-7; d_gene: TRBD2; v_gene: TRBV18; CDR3aa: CASSRTGTGGGEQYF; CDR3nt: TGTGCCAGCTCGCGTACCGGGACGGGAGGCGGGGAGCAGTACTTC
abundance: -; j_gene: TRBJ2-7; d_gene: -; v_gene: TRBV27; CDR3aa: CASSSVGGSYEQYF; CDR3nt: TGTGCCAGCAGTTCCGTGGGGGGCTCCTACGAGCAGTACTTC
abundance: -; j_gene: TRBJ1-2; d_gene: TRBD1; v_gene: TRBV19; CDR3aa: CASSDNRDRLRGYTF; CDR3nt: TGTGCCAGTAGTGATAACCGGGACAGGTTGCGTGGCTACACCTTC
abundance: -; j_gene: TRBJ1-3; d_gene: -; v_gene: TRBV11-2; CDR3aa: CASSFLGVGGNTIYF; CDR3nt: TGTGCCAGCAGCTTCCTAGGGGTAGGGGGAAACACCATATATTTT
abundance: few; j_gene: TRBJ2-2; d_gene: TRBD2; v_gene: TRBV7-2; CDR3aa: CASSFREGRAGELFF; CDR3nt: TGTGCCAGCAGCTTCCGGGAGGGCAGGGCCGGGGAGCTGTTTTTT
abundance: -; j_gene: TRBJ1-6; d_gene: TRBD1; v_gene: TRBV27; CDR3aa: CASSPADRVGSPLHF; CDR3nt: TGTGCCAGCAGTCCTGCGGACAGGGTGGGATCACCCCTCCACTTT
abundance: -; j_gene: TRBJ2-5; d_gene: -; v_gene: TRBV5-4; CDR3aa: CASSLSRRGEETQYF; CDR3nt: TGTGCCAGCAGCTTGTCCAGGAGGGGAGAAGAGACCCAGTACTTC
abundance: once; j_gene: TRBJ2-7; d_gene: TRBD1; v_gene: TRBV19; CDR3aa: CASSNPGQGSTYEQYF; CDR3nt: TGTGCCAGTAGTAATCCGGGACAGGGGTCGACCTACGAGCAGTACTTC
abundance: -; j_gene: TRBJ2-1; d_gene: TRBD1; v_gene: TRBV3-1/TRBV3-2; CDR3aa: CASSQVSGQGDNEQFF; CDR3nt: TGTGCCAGCAGCCAAGTCTCCGGACAGGGAGACAATGAGCAGTTCTTC
abundance: -; j_gene: TRBJ1-5; d_gene: TRBD1; v_gene: TRBV19; CDR3aa: CASRGQGVNQPQHF; CDR3nt: TGTGCCAGTAGGGGACAGGGGGTGAATCAGCCCCAGCATTTT
abundance: -; j_gene: TRBJ1-1; d_gene: -; v_gene: TRBV3-1/TRBV3-2; CDR3aa: CASSQGGSNTEAFF; CDR3nt: TGTGCCAGCAGCCAAGGAGGATCAAACACTGAAGCTTTCTTT
abundance: -; j_gene: TRBJ1-1; d_gene: -; v_gene: TRBV5-6; CDR3aa: CASSLAGWGTEAFF; CDR3nt: TGTGCCAGCAGCTTAGCAGGGTGGGGCACTGAAGCTTTCTTT
abundance: -; j_gene: TRBJ1-2; d_gene: -; v_gene: TRBV19; CDR3aa: CASSRGKDLYGYTF; CDR3nt: TGTGCCAGTAGTAGAGGAAAAGATCTCTATGGCTACACCTTC
abundance: few; j_gene: TRBJ1-1; d_gene: TRBD1; v_gene: TRBV18; CDR3aa: CASSVDRGPNTEAFF; CDR3nt: TGTGCCAGCTCCGTCGACAGGGGGCCGAACACTGAAGCTTTCTTT
abundance: -; j_gene: TRBJ2-7; d_gene: -; v_gene: TRBV5-6; CDR3aa: CASSLSGEYEQYF; CDR3nt: TGTGCCAGCAGCTTGTCGGGGGAATACGAGCAGTACTTC
abundance: -; j_gene: TRBJ1-6; d_gene: -; v_gene: TRBV5-1; CDR3aa: CASSIDSLQNSPLHF; CDR3nt: TGCGCCAGCAGCATAGACAGCTTACAGAATTCACCCCTCCACTTT
abundance: -; j_gene: TRBJ1-1; d_gene: TRBD1; v_gene: TRBV19; CDR3aa: CASSITVRTGDMSTEAFF; CDR3nt: TGTGCCAGTAGTATTACGGTCAGGACAGGGGATATGAGCACTGAAGCTTTCTTT
abundance: -; j_gene: TRBJ2-2; d_gene: -; v_gene: TRBV24-1; CDR3aa: CATSDPTGHLGELFF; CDR3nt: TGTGCCACCAGTGACCCTACGGGACACCTCGGGGAGCTGTTTTTT
abundance: -; j_gene: TRBJ1-2; d_gene: -; v_gene: TRBV11-2; CDR3aa: CASSPRGRGNYGYTF; CDR3nt: TGTGCCAGCAGCCCTCGGGGGAGAGGGAACTATGGCTACACCTTC
abundance: -; j_gene: TRBJ2-1; d_gene: TRBD2; v_gene: TRBV7-3; CDR3aa: CASSSQGLTNEQFF; CDR3nt: TGTGCCAGCAGCTCGCAGGGACTAACAAATGAGCAGTTCTTC
abundance: -; j_gene: TRBJ2-5; d_gene: TRBD2; v_gene: TRBV5-6; CDR3aa: CASSRTSGGAQETQYF; CDR3nt: TGTGCCAGCAGCCGGACTAGCGGGGGGGCTCAGGAGACCCAGTACTTC
abundance: -; j_gene: TRBJ1-5; d_gene: TRBD1; v_gene: TRBV30; CDR3aa: CAWSRGQVSNQPQHF; CDR3nt: TGTGCCTGGAGTAGAGGACAGGTTAGCAATCAGCCCCAGCATTTT
abundance: -; j_gene: TRBJ2-7; d_gene: -; v_gene: TRBV12-3/TRBV12-4; CDR3aa: CASSFLNSYEQYF; CDR3nt: TGTGCCAGCAGTTTCCTTAACTCCTACGAGCAGTACTTC
abundance: -; j_gene: TRBJ2-7; d_gene: -; v_gene: TRBV6-1; CDR3aa: CASSERGTGYEQYF; CDR3nt: TGTGCCAGCAGTGAAAGAGGGACTGGGTACGAGCAGTACTTC
abundance: -; j_gene: TRBJ2-1; d_gene: -; v_gene: TRBV7-9; CDR3aa: CASSFYRADEQFF; CDR3nt: TGTGCCAGCAGCTTCTACAGGGCCGATGAGCAGTTCTTC
abundance: once; j_gene: TRBJ2-1; d_gene: -; v_gene: TRBV5-1; CDR3aa: CASSLSDSSFNEQFF; CDR3nt: TGCGCCAGCAGCTTGTCTGACAGCTCATTCAATGAGCAGTTCTTC
abundance: -; j_gene: TRBJ2-1; d_gene: TRBD2; v_gene: TRBV19; CDR3aa: CASSPGGPAHEQFF; CDR3nt: TGTGCCAGCTCGCCGGGGGGGCCGGCCCATGAGCAGTTCTTC
abundance: -; j_gene: TRBJ1-4; d_gene: TRBD1; v_gene: TRBV19; CDR3aa: CASSMYYRDRGEKLFF; CDR3nt: TGTGCCAGTAGTATGTACTACCGGGACAGGGGTGAAAAACTGTTTTTT
abundance: -; j_gene: TRBJ2-5; d_gene: -; v_gene: TRBV7-3; CDR3aa: CASSFNTQETQYF; CDR3nt: TGTGCCAGCAGCTTTAACACCCAAGAGACCCAGTACTTC
abundance: once; j_gene: TRBJ2-3; d_gene: -; v_gene: TRBV30; CDR3aa: CAGQEGTQGDTQYF; CDR3nt: TGTGCCGGGCAAGAGGGGACTCAAGGAGATACGCAGTATTTT
abundance: -; j_gene: TRBJ1-2; d_gene: TRBD1; v_gene: TRBV5-5; CDR3aa: CASKPGQEDYGYTF; CDR3nt: TGTGCCAGCAAGCCGGGACAGGAGGACTATGGCTACACCTTC
abundance: -; j_gene: TRBJ2-5; d_gene: TRBD2; v_gene: TRBV4-1; CDR3aa: CASSRQTSGGEETQYF; CDR3nt: TGCGCCAGCAGCCGGCAGACTAGCGGGGGGGAAGAGACCCAGTACTTC
abundance: many; j_gene: TRBJ2-7; d_gene: -; v_gene: TRBV28; CDR3aa: CASSLNPGLSYEQYF; CDR3nt: TGTGCCAGCAGTTTAAATCCAGGACTCTCCTACGAGCAGTACTTC
abundance: -; j_gene: TRBJ2-1; d_gene: -; v_gene: TRBV10-3; CDR3aa: CAISERVNEQFF; CDR3nt: TGTGCCATCAGTGAACGAGTCAATGAGCAGTTCTTC
abundance: -; j_gene: TRBJ1-3; d_gene: -; v_gene: TRBV5-1; CDR3aa: CASSLGQTHSGNTIYF; CDR3nt: TGCGCCAGCAGTCTTGGACAGACTCACTCTGGAAACACCATATATTTT
abundance: -; j_gene: TRBJ1-2; d_gene: -; v_gene: TRBV29-1; CDR3aa: CSVEDLGQSGYTF; CDR3nt: TGCAGCGTTGAAGATCTCGGACAGAGTGGCTACACCTTC
abundance: -; j_gene: TRBJ1-5; d_gene: -; v_gene: TRBV7-4; CDR3aa: CASSPVVSAGNQPQHF; CDR3nt: TGTGCCAGCAGCCCAGTGGTATCGGCGGGGAATCAGCCCCAGCATTTT
abundance: few; j_gene: TRBJ2-7; d_gene: TRBD1; v_gene: TRBV3-1/TRBV3-2; CDR3aa: CASSHWDSTYEQYF; CDR3nt: TGTGCCAGCAGCCACTGGGACAGTACCTACGAGCAGTACTTC
abundance: once; j_gene: TRBJ1-5; d_gene: -; v_gene: TRBV10-2; CDR3aa: CASSELRPLIPSGEPQHF; CDR3nt: TGCGCCAGCAGTGAATTAAGGCCTCTAATTCCCTCCGGGGAGCCCCAGCATTTT
abundance: -; j_gene: TRBJ1-1; d_gene: -; v_gene: TRBV5-1; CDR3aa: CASSFTRDTEAFF; CDR3nt: TGCGCCAGCAGCTTTACCAGGGACACTGAAGCTTTCTTT
abundance: -; j_gene: TRBJ2-3; d_gene: TRBD1; v_gene: TRBV6-5; CDR3aa: CASSDRGLVDTQYF; CDR3nt: TGTGCCAGCAGCGACAGGGGGCTGGTGGATACGCAGTATTTT
abundance: -; j_gene: TRBJ2-3; d_gene: TRBD1; v_gene: TRBV9; CDR3aa: CASSVQGAGTDTQYF; CDR3nt: TGTGCCAGCAGCGTACAGGGGGCGGGCACAGATACGCAGTATTTT
abundance: -; j_gene: TRBJ1-2; d_gene: -; v_gene: TRBV18; CDR3aa: CASSPGQTSYGYTF; CDR3nt: TGTGCCAGCTCACCGGGACAAACTTCTTATGGCTACACCTTC
abundance: -; j_gene: TRBJ1-1; d_gene: -; v_gene: TRBV2; CDR3aa: CASSVRAGGYEAFF; CDR3nt: TGTGCCAGCAGTGTTCGTGCGGGGGGCTATGAAGCTTTCTTT